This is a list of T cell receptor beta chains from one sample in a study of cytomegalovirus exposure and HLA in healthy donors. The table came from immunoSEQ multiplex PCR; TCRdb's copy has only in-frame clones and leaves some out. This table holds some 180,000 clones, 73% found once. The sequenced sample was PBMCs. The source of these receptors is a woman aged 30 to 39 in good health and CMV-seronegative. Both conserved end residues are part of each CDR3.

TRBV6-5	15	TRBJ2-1	CASSYFSGSRSEQFF
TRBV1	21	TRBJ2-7	CTSSQGLAGDARYIGPDEQYF
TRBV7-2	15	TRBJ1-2	CASSFDGQGAGGYTF
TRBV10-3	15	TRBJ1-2	CAISDRTGFWYGYTF
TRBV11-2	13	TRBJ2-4	CASSLGRGPETVF
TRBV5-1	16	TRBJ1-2	CASSQQEAGPNYGYTF
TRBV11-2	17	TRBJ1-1	CASSLARGQGRNTEAFF
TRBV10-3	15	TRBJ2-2	CAISEQGPNTGELFF
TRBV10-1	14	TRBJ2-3	CASSVERYTDTQYF
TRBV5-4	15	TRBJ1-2	CASSNERKLYYGYTF
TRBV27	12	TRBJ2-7	CASSLLGVEQYF